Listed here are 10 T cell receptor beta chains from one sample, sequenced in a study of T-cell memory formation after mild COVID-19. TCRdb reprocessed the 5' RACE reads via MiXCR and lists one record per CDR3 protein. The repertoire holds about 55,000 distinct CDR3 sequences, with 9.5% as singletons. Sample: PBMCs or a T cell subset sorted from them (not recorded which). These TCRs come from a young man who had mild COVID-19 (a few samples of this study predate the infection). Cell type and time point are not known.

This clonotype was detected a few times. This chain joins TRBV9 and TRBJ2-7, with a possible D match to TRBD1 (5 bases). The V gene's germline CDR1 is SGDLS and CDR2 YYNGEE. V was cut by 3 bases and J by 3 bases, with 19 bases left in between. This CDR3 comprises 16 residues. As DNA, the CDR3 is TGTGCCAGCAGCGCAAGGGGTTTAGATCCGTTCTACGAGCAGTACGTC. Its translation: CASSARGLDPFYEQYV.

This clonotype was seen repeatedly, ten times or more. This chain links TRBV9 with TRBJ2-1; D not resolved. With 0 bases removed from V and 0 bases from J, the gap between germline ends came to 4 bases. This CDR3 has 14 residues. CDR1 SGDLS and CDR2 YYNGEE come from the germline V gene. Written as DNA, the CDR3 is TGTGCCAGCAGCGTAGAGGACTCCTACAATGAGCAGTTCTTC. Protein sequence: CASSVEDSYNEQFF.

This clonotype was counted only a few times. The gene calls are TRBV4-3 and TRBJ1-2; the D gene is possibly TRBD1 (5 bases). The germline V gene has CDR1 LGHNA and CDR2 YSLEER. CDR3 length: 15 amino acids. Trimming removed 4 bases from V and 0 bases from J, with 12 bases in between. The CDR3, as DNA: TGCGCCAGCAGCCGGGGGGATGGAGCTAACTATGGCTACACCTTC. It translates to CASSRGDGANYGYTF.

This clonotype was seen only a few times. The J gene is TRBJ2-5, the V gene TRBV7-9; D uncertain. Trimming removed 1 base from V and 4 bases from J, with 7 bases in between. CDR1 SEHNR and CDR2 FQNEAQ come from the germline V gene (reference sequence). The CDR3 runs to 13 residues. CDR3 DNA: TGTGCCAGCAGCTTAGGCTCTAGAGAGACCCAGTACTTC. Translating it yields CASSLGSRETQYF.

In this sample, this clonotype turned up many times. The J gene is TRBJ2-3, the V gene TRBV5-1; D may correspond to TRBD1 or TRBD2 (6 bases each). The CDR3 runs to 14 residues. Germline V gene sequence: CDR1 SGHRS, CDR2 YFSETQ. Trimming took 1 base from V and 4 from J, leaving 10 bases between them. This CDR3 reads CASSLMGGADTQYF. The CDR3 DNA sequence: TGCGCCAGCAGCTTGATGGGGGGCGCAGATACGCAGTATTTT.

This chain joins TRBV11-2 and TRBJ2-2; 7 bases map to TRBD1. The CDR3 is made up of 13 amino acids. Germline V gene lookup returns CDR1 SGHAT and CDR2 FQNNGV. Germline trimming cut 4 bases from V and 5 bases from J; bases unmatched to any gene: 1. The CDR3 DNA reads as TGTGCCAGCAGCTCACAGGGGACCGGGGAGCTGTTTTTT. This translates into CASSSQGTGELFF. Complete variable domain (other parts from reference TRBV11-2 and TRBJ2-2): EAGVAQSPRYKIIEKRQSVAFWCNPISGHATLYWYQQILGQGPKLLIQFQNNGVVDDSQLPKDRFSAERLKGVDSTLKIQPAKLEDSAVYLCASSSQGTGELFFGEGSRLTVL.

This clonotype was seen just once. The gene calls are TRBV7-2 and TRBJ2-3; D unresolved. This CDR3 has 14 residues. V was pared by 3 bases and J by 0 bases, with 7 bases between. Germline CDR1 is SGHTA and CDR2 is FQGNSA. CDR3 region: CASSLAASTDTQYF. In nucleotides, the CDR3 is TGTGCCAGCAGCTTGGCGGCCAGCACAGATACGCAGTATTTT.

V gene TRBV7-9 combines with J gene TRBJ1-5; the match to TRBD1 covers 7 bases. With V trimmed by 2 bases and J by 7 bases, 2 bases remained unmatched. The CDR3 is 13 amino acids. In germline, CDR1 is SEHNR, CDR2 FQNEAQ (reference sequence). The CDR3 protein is CASSLQGGQPQHF. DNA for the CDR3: TGTGCCAGCAGCTTACAGGGGGGACAGCCCCAGCATTTT.

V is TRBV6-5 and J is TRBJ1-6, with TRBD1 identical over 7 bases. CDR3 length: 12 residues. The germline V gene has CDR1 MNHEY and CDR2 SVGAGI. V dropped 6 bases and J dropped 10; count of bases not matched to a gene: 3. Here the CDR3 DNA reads TGTGCCAGCAGACAGGGGAGGTCACCCCTCCACTTT. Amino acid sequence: CASRQGRSPLHF.

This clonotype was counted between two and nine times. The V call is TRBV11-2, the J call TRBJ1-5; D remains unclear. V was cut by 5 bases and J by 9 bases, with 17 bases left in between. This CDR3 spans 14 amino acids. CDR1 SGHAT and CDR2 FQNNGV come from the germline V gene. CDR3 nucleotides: TGTGCCAGCAGCCTAGGGTTGGGCAACCTGCCCCAGCATTTT. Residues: CASSLGLGNLPQHF.